A single TCR beta chain is shown here with its context. The antigen is not known. The CDR3 covers 10 residues. Germline V gives CDR1 DFQATT, CDR2 SNEGSKA (reference sequence). This sample was included in a study of PD-1 blockade in mismatch repair-deficient tumors. About the study: Patients had over ten mismatch repair-deficient cancer types and were previously treated and progressing. The study's findings and limits: Tumor-resident clones, often undetectable pretreatment in blood, expanded then contracted after pembrolizumab.

Clones were read by immunoSEQ multiplex PCR, and TCRdb kept only the in-frame ones, dropping some. Found here are approximately 80,000 clones, 80% to 90% of them singletons; the top ten hold approximately 5.1%. The chain carries TRBV20-1 and TRBJ2-1; D unresolved. This clonotype was sampled from an adult with mismatch repair-deficient cancer. The sequencing here drew on peripheral blood, taken 44 weeks after starting pembrolizumab. The CDR3 loop reads CTPLNNEQFF. In nucleotides, the CDR3 is TGCACCCCCCTGAACAATGAGCAGTTCTTC.